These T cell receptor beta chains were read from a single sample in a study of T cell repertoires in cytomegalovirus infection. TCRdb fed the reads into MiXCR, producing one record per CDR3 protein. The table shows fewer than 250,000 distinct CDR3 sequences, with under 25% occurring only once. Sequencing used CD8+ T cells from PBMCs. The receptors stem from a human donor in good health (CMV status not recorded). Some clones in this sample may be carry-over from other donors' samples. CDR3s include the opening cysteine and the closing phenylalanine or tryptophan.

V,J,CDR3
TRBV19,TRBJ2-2,CASSIDQVSGELFF
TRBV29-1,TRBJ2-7,CSVEASSYEQYF
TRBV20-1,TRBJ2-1,CSARDWQGTYNEQFF
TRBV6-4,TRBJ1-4,CASNRWGLSSTNEKLFF
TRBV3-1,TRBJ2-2,CASSRTSGGFGELFF
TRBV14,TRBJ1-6,CASSHAGDMILGNSPLHF
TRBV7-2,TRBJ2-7,CASRFLAGVEYF
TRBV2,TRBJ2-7,CASSNPDRVDYEQYF
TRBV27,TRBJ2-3,CASSLSNYDTQYF
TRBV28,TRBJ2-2,CASSLSQVSTNTGELFF
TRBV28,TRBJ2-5,CASSPKFGLGGETQYF
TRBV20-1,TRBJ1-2,CSARLGDGTGALAYGYTF
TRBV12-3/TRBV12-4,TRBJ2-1,CASSSAGDEQFF
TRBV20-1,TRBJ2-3,CSALPGQGWTDTQYF
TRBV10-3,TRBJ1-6,CAIKAGGPNSPLHF